The 14 T cell receptor beta chains listed next were all sequenced from one sample in a study of blood T cell repertoires in COVID-19. Only in-frame clones appear in the TCRdb table, and some are missing; sequencing was by immunoSEQ multiplex PCR. The sample shows 200,000 to 250,000 clones, under 90% of them seen only once. What was sequenced was peripheral blood. Source of these receptors: a man aged 25 to 40 with active or convalescent COVID-19.

CDR3 nucleotide sequence: TGCAGTGCTAGTATCGGACAGCAGGGTTCACCCCTCCACTTT. It encodes CSASIGQQGSPLHF. This sequence joins TRBV20-1 and TRBJ1-6; perhaps TRBD1 as D (6 bases). The germline V gene encodes CDR1 DFQATT and CDR2 SNEGSKA (reference sequence). This CDR3 is built from 14 residues. V dropped 3 bases and J dropped 9 bases, with 15 bases sitting between them.

The V gene is TRBV10-3, the J gene TRBJ2-1; no firm D call. Per germline, CDR1 ENHRY and CDR2 SYGVKD. Trimming shortened V by 3 bases and J by 12 bases, and 12 bases separated the two germline ends. CDR3 length: 12 residues. The DNA of the CDR3 is TGTGCCATCAGTGAAGACGGGTACCCGCAGTTCTTC. The encoded protein is CAISEDGYPQFF.

The chain has TRBV9 and TRBJ1-1; D possibly corresponds to TRBD1 (5 bases). V was cut by 3 bases and J by 5 bases, with 20 bases left in between. The length of the CDR3 is 16 residues. The V gene's germline CDR1 is SGDLS and CDR2 YYNGEE. The CDR3 reads CASSDPTSGFVTEAFF. The CDR3 bases are TGTGCCAGCAGCGACCCGACCTCAGGGTTTGTTACTGAAGCTTTCTTT.

The chain employs TRBV4-3 and TRBJ1-5; TRBD1 might be the D (5 bases). Trimming left V 0 bases short and J 8 bases short, with 8 bases between. The CDR3 has 13 residues. The germline CDR1 and CDR2 sequences are LGHNA and YSLEER. The DNA of the CDR3 is TGCGCCAGCAGCCAAGACGGGGGTGAGCCCCAGCATTTT. Translation: CASSQDGGEPQHF.

This CDR3 reads CASSFRGLNGYTF. Written as DNA, the CDR3 is TGTGCCAGCAGCTTCAGGGGGCTGAATGGCTACACCTTC. The chain recombines TRBV7-2 with TRBJ1-2; 8 bases align to TRBD1. Germline lookup yields CDR1 SGHTA and CDR2 FQGNSA. This CDR3 spans 13 amino acids. J lost 6 bases, V lost 3 bases, and 3 bases had no gene match.

This sequence joins TRBV5-6 and TRBJ1-4; D unclear. CDR1 and CDR2 from the germline V gene are SGHDT and YYEEEE. CDR3 length: 15 residues. V shed 5 bases and J shed 8 bases, with 19 bases lying between them. The CDR3 DNA follows: TGTGCCAGCAGACCAGAGACAAGAACAGTAGAAAAACTGTTTTTT. Translated: CASRPETRTVEKLFF.

In this sample, this clone turned up a few times. This chain connects TRBV2 to TRBJ2-1, with no clear D. Trimming shortened V by 2 bases and J by 8 bases, and 7 bases separated the two germline ends. Germline CDR1 SNHLY, CDR2 FYNNEI. The CDR3 is 12 residues long. The CDR3 DNA reads TGTGCCAGCAGTGAACCTAGTTATGAGCAGTTCTTC. Translated: CASSEPSYEQFF.

V gene TRBV19 combines with J gene TRBJ2-1; a possible D gene is TRBD1 (5 bases). Germline values: CDR1 LNHDA, CDR2 SQIVND (reference sequence). The germline V and J ends were trimmed by 5 bases and 6 bases, with 14 bases remaining between them. The CDR3 is made up of 14 amino acids. This chain's CDR3 is CASSEIQGSNEQFF. CDR3 DNA sequence: TGTGCCAGTAGTGAGATTCAGGGTTCCAATGAGCAGTTCTTC.

CDR3 protein: CASSFGSPTNTGELFF. Here the CDR3 DNA reads TGCGCCAGCAGCTTCGGGAGCCCCACGAACACCGGGGAGCTGTTTTTT. The chain has TRBV5-1 and TRBJ2-2; a weak D match, TRBD2 (6 bases). Deletions cut 2 bases from V and 0 bases from J, with 11 bases between. Per the germline V gene, CDR1 is SGHRS and CDR2 is YFSETQ. This CDR3 is 16 amino acids long. Looking up the rest from reference TRBV5-1 and TRBJ2-2 gives the full variable domain: KAGVTQTPRYLIKTRGQQVTLSCSPISGHRSVSWYQQTPGQGLQFLFEYFSETQRNKGNFPGRFSGRQFSNSRSEMNVSTLELGDSALYLCASSFGSPTNTGELFFGEGSRLTVL.

This chain joins TRBV15 and TRBJ2-7; TRBD1 aligns across 12 bases. The CDR3 length is 17 residues. Trimming cost V 0 bases and J 5 bases; bases outside gene matches: 8. From germline, CDR1 is LNHNV and CDR2 YYDKDF (reference sequence). CDR3 DNA: TGTGCCACCAGCAGAGATCCCCCGGGACAGGGGGCGGACGAGCAGTACTTC. Amino acids: CATSRDPPGQGADEQYF.

This clone was detected only a few times. The CDR3 nucleotides are TGTGCCAGCAGTTTAGAGGCAGGGGACCAGCCCCAGCATTTT. Its protein is CASSLEAGDQPQHF. V and J are TRBV27 and TRBJ1-5, with D possibly TRBD1 on 6 matching bases. CDR3 length equals 14 residues. CDR1 is MNHEY and CDR2 is SMNVEV in the germline V gene (reference sequence). With 2 bases removed from V and 7 bases from J, the gap between germline ends came to 12 bases.

This rearrangement joins TRBV28 to TRBJ1-1, with a weak D call TRBD1 (5 bases). The CDR3 spans 15 residues. V was trimmed by 8 bases and J by 0 bases, leaving 16 bases between them. The germline CDR1 and CDR2 sequences are MDHEN and SYDVKM. The CDR3 nucleotides are TGTGCCAGCCGTCCCTGGGGCAGGATGAACACTGAAGCTTTCTTT. It translates to CASRPWGRMNTEAFF. The full variable domain, completed using reference TRBV28 and TRBJ1-1, is DVKVTQSSRYLVKRTGEKVFLECVQDMDHENMFWYRQDPGLGLRLIYFSYDVKMKEKGDIPEGYSVSREKKERFSLILESASTNQTSMYLCASRPWGRMNTEAFFGQGTRLTVV.

The rearrangement uses TRBV28 and TRBJ2-5; 13 bases align to TRBD2. Germline values: CDR1 MDHEN, CDR2 SYDVKM. Trimming at V came to 3 bases and at J to 5 bases, leaving 15 bases not matched to a gene. The CDR3 totals 19 residues. DNA of the CDR3: TGTGCCAGCAGTTTTTCTTCCGGGACTAGCGGGATTGGAGGGGAGACCCAGTACTTC. Protein product: CASSFSSGTSGIGGETQYF. Based on the CDR3 plus reference TRBV28 and TRBJ2-5, the full variable domain is DVKVTQSSRYLVKRTGEKVFLECVQDMDHENMFWYRQDPGLGLRLIYFSYDVKMKEKGDIPEGYSVSREKKERFSLILESASTNQTSMYLCASSFSSGTSGIGGETQYFGPGTRLLVL.

V is TRBV28 and J is TRBJ2-1; 12 positions agree with TRBD1. Germline V gives CDR1 MDHEN, CDR2 SYDVKM. V dropped 6 bases and J dropped 9; count of bases not matched to a gene: 9. This CDR3 is built from 15 residues. The CDR3 DNA reads TGTGCCAGCAGGGTCCCCGGGACAGGGGGCTTTGAGCAGTTCTTC. Its protein is CASRVPGTGGFEQFF.